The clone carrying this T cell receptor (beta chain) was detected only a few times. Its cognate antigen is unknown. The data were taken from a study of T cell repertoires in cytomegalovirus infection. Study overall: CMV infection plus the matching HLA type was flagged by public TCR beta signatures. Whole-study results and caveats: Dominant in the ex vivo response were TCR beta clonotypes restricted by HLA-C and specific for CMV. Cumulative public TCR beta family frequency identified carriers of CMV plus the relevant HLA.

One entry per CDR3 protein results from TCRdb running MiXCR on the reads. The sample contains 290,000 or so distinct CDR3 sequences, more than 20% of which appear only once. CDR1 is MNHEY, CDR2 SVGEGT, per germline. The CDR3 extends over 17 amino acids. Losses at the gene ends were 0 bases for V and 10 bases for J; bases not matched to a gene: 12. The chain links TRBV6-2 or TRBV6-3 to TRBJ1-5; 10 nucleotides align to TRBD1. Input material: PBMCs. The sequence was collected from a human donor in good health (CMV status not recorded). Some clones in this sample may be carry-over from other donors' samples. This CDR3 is CASSYSRGPGQGPPQHF. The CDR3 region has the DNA TGTGCCAGCAGTTACTCTAGGGGACCGGGACAGGGGCCCCCCCAGCATTTT.